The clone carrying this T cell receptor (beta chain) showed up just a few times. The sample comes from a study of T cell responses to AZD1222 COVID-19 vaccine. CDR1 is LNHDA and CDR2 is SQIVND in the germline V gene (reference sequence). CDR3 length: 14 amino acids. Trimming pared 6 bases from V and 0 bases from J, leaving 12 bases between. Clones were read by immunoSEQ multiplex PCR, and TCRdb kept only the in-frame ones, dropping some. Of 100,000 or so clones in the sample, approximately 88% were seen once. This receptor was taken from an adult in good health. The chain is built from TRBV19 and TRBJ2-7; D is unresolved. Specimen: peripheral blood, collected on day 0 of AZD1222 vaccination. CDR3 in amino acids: CASRTAVSSYEQYF. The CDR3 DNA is TGTGCCAGTAGAACGGCGGTTTCCTCCTACGAGCAGTACTTC.